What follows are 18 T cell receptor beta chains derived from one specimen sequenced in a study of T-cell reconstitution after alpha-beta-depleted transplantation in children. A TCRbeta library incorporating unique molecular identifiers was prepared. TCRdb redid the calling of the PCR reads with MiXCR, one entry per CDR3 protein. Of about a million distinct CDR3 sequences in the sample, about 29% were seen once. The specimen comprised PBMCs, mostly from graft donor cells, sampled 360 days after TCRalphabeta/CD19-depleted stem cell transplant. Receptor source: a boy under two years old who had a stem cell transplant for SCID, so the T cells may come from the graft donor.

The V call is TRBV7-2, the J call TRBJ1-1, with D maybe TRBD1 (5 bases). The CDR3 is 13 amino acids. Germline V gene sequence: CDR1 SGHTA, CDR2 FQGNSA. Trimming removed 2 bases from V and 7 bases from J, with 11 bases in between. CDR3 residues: CASSLHRLDEAFF. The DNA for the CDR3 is TGTGCCAGCAGCTTACACAGGCTCGATGAAGCTTTCTTT.

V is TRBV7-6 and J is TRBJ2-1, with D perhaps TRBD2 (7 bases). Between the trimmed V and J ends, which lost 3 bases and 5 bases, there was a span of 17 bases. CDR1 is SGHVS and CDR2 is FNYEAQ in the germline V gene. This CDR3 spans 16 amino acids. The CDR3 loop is CASSFILGGGDNEQFF. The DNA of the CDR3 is TGTGCCAGCAGCTTTATACTAGGAGGGGGGGACAATGAGCAGTTCTTC.

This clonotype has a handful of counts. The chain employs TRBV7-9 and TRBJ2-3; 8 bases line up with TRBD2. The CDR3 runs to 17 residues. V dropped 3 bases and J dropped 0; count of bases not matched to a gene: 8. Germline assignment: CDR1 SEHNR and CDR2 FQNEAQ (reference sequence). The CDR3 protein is CASSLGGLGPSTDTQYF. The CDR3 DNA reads TGTGCCAGCAGCTTGGGGGGACTAGGCCCTAGCACAGATACGCAGTATTTT.

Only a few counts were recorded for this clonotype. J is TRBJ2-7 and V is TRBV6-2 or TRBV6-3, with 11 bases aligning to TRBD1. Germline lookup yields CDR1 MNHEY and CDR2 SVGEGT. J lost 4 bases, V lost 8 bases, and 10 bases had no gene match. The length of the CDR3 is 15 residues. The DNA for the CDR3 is TGTGCCAGCCGCGTCCCGGGACAGGGGGTTTACGAGCAGTACTTC. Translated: CASRVPGQGVYEQYF.

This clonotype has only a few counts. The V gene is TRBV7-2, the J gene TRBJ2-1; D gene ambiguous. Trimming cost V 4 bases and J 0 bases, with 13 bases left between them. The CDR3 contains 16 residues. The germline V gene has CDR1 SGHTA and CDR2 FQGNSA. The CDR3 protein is CASSSARPSSYNEQFF. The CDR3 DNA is TGTGCCAGCAGCTCGGCCCGACCAAGCTCCTACAATGAGCAGTTCTTC.

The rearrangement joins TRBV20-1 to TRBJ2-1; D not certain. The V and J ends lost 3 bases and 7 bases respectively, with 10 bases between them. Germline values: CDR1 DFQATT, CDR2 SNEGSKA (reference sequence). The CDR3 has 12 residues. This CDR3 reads CSARPERNEQFF. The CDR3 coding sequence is TGCAGTGCTAGGCCGGAGAGAAATGAGCAGTTCTTC.

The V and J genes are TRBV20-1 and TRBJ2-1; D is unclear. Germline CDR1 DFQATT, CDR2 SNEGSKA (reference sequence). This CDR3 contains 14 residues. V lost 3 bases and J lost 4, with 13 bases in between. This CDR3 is CSASMVNSYNEQFF. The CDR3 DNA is TGCAGTGCTAGTATGGTTAACTCTTACAATGAGCAGTTCTTC.

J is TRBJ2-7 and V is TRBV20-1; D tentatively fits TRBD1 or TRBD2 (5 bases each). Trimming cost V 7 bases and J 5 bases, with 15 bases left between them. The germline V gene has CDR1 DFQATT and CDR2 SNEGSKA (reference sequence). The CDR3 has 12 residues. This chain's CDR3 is CSERGNGDEQYF. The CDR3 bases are TGCAGTGAAAGGGGCAACGGGGACGAGCAGTACTTC.

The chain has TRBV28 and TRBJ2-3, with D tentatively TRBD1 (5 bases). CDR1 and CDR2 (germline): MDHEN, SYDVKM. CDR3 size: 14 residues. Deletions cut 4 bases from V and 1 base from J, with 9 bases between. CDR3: CASSSAQGTDTQYF. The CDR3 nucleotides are TGTGCCAGCAGTTCTGCACAGGGCACAGATACGCAGTATTTT.

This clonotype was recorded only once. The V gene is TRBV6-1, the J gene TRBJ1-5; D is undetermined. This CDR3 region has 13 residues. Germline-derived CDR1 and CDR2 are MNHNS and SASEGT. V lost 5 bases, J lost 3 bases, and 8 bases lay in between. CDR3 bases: TGTGCCAGCAGTCCCCAGTACAATCAGCCCCAGCATTTT. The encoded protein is CASSPQYNQPQHF.

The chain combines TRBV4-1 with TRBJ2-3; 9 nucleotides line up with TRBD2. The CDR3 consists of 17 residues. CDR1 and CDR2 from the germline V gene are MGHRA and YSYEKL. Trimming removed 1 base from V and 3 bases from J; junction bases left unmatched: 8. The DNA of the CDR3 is TGCGCCAGCAGCCAAGTGGCGGGGGGGCCGTGGACAGATACGCAGTATTTT. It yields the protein CASSQVAGGPWTDTQYF.

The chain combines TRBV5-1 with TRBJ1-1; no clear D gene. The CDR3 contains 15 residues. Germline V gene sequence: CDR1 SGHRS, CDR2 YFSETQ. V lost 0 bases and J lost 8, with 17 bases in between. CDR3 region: CASSLVVGDDEEAFF. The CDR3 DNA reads TGCGCCAGCAGCTTGGTAGTTGGCGATGACGAGGAAGCTTTCTTT.

The CDR3 DNA reads as TGTGCCATCAGTGAGTCAGTAAGGGGGCCCACCGGGGAGCTGTTTTTT. Its protein product is CAISESVRGPTGELFF. V is TRBV10-3 and J is TRBJ2-2, with 7 bases fitting TRBD1. The CDR3 is 16 residues long. V lost 0 bases, J lost 4 bases, and 5 bases stayed unmatched. Germline V CDR1 and CDR2: ENHRY, SYGVKD.

In nucleotides, the CDR3 is TGTGCCAGCAGCCAAGTATGGGGAGGGCCGCAGTACTTC. Translating it yields CASSQVWGGPQYF. This rearrangement joins TRBV3-1 to TRBJ2-7, with TRBD2 matching 7 bases. Germline V gene lookup returns CDR1 LGHDT and CDR2 YNNKEL (reference sequence). This CDR3 has 13 amino acids. The V gene end was trimmed by 1 base and the J gene end by 9 bases; junction bases not matched to a gene: 6.

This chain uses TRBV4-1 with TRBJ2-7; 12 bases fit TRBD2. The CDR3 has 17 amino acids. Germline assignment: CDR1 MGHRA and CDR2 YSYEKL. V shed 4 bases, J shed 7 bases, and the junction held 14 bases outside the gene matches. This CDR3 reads CASSPGLAGIRYGEQYF. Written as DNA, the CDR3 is TGCGCCAGCAGCCCCGGACTAGCGGGGATACGGTACGGGGAGCAGTACTTC.

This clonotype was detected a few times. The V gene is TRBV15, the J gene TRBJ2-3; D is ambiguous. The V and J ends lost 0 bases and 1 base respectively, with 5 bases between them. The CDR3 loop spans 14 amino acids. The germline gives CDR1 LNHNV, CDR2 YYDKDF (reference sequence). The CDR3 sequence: CATSRDPGTDTQYF. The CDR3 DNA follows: TGTGCCACCAGCAGAGATCCGGGCACAGATACGCAGTATTTT.

CDR3 region: CASSVLYTTGSTNEKLFF. In DNA form, the CDR3 reads TGTGCCAGCAGCGTCCTCTATACCACAGGGTCAACTAATGAAAAACTGTTTTTT. This chain uses TRBV5-6 with TRBJ1-4; weak D call: TRBD1 (6 bases). The CDR3 length is 18 residues. Germline V gene data show CDR1 as SGHDT and CDR2 as YYEEEE. Trimming pared 4 bases from V and 0 bases from J, leaving 19 bases between.

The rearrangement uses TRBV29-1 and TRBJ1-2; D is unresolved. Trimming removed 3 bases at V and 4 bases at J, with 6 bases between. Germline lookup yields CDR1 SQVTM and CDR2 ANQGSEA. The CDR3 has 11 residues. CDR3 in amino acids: CSVDGTYGYTF. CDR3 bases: TGCAGCGTTGACGGAACCTATGGCTACACCTTC.